The rows below give T cell receptor beta chains drawn from one sample of a study of blood T cell repertoires in COVID-19. Method: immunoSEQ multiplex PCR; TCRdb's copy keeps in-frame clones and lacks some. The table shows some 340,000 clones, with 80% to 85% occurring only once. What was sequenced was PBMCs or T cells enriched from blood (not recorded which). The receptors stem from a woman aged 50 to 65 who had recovered from COVID-19. Both conserved end residues are part of each CDR3. The D gene is left open where the match is weak. Clone size is given for some rows only: seen once, a few or many times, or a class if the clone is expanded.

v_call: TRBV15; j_call: TRBJ1-1; clone_size: NA; d_call: TRBD1; cdr3_nt: TGTGCCACCAGCCAAAGACAGGGTACCGGGGAAGCTTTCTTT; cdr3_aa: CATSQRQGTGEAFF
v_call: TRBV5-8; j_call: TRBJ1-5; clone_size: few; d_call: NA; cdr3_nt: TGTGCCAGCAGAAAGAACCGGGATAACAAAGGTTTGCATTTT; cdr3_aa: CASRKNRDNKGLHF
v_call: TRBV5-1; j_call: TRBJ1-1; clone_size: once; d_call: NA; cdr3_nt: TGCGCCAGCAGCTTACAGGGCAACACTGAAGCTTTCTTT; cdr3_aa: CASSLQGNTEAFF
v_call: TRBV7-9; j_call: TRBJ1-2; clone_size: NA; d_call: TRBD1; cdr3_nt: TGTGCCAGCAGCCTCCTGACAGGGGCTTCAGTTGGCTACACCTTC; cdr3_aa: CASSLLTGASVGYTF
v_call: TRBV7-2; j_call: TRBJ1-2; clone_size: NA; d_call: NA; cdr3_nt: TGTGCCAGCAGCCCCCTTAGAGGCTATGGCTACACCTTC; cdr3_aa: CASSPLRGYGYTF
v_call: TRBV5-6; j_call: TRBJ2-7; clone_size: NA; d_call: TRBD1; cdr3_nt: TGTGCCAGCAGACCGGGGACAGGTTACTACGAGCAGTACTTC; cdr3_aa: CASRPGTGYYEQYF
v_call: TRBV11-3; j_call: TRBJ2-7; clone_size: NA; d_call: TRBD1; cdr3_nt: TGTGCCAGCAGCCAGGGACAGGGATCCTACGAGCAGTACTTC; cdr3_aa: CASSQGQGSYEQYF
v_call: TRBV6-5; j_call: TRBJ1-1; clone_size: NA; d_call: TRBD1; cdr3_nt: TGTGCCAGCAGTCCGGACAGGACGAACACTGAAGCTTTCTTT; cdr3_aa: CASSPDRTNTEAFF
v_call: TRBV19; j_call: TRBJ2-3; clone_size: NA; d_call: TRBD2; cdr3_nt: TGTGCCAGTAGTGTTCTAGCGGGAGGAGTGACAGATACGCAGTATTTT; cdr3_aa: CASSVLAGGVTDTQYF
v_call: TRBV7-9; j_call: TRBJ1-1; clone_size: NA; d_call: NA; cdr3_nt: TGTGCCAGCAGCGCGGTAACAGGGCTGAACACTGAAGCTTTCTTT; cdr3_aa: CASSAVTGLNTEAFF
v_call: TRBV7-2; j_call: TRBJ1-5; clone_size: once; d_call: NA; cdr3_nt: TGTGCCAGCAGCTTCACAGGGTACAATCAGCCCCAGCATTTT; cdr3_aa: CASSFTGYNQPQHF
v_call: TRBV9; j_call: TRBJ2-5; clone_size: NA; d_call: NA; cdr3_nt: TGTGCCAGCAGCCACTCCCGTTTTTCCGGGAGTAGTGCTGGAGAGACCCAGTACTTC; cdr3_aa: CASSHSRFSGSSAGETQYF
v_call: TRBV5-8; j_call: TRBJ2-2; clone_size: NA; d_call: TRBD1; cdr3_nt: TGTGCCAGCAGCTGGCGAGGGGGCGCGAACACCGGGGAGCTGTTTTTT; cdr3_aa: CASSWRGGANTGELFF
v_call: TRBV6-2/TRBV6-3; j_call: TRBJ1-2; clone_size: NA; d_call: TRBD1; cdr3_nt: TGTGCCAGCAGTTACTCCCCCGGGACAGCCTATGGCTACACCTTC; cdr3_aa: CASSYSPGTAYGYTF
v_call: TRBV7-8; j_call: TRBJ1-2; clone_size: NA; d_call: TRBD1; cdr3_nt: TGTGCCAGCAAACAATCCGGGACAGGTAGCTATGGCTACACCTTC; cdr3_aa: CASKQSGTGSYGYTF
v_call: TRBV2; j_call: TRBJ2-1; clone_size: NA; d_call: TRBD2; cdr3_nt: TGTGCCAGCACCCGAGCGGGGGGGCTGAATGAGCAGTTCTTC; cdr3_aa: CASTRAGGLNEQFF
v_call: TRBV27; j_call: TRBJ1-2; clone_size: NA; d_call: NA; cdr3_nt: TGTGCCACCCGGACAGCTTTTAATCCAAACTATGGCTACACCTTC; cdr3_aa: CATRTAFNPNYGYTF
v_call: TRBV7-9; j_call: TRBJ2-7; clone_size: once; d_call: NA; cdr3_nt: TGTGCTCTAGGTTTAATAGGGGCAGGGAAAGCCGACGAGCAGTACTTC; cdr3_aa: CALGLIGAGKADEQYF
v_call: TRBV6-2/TRBV6-3; j_call: TRBJ1-1; clone_size: NA; d_call: TRBD1; cdr3_nt: TGTGCCAGCAGTTACCCCGAGACAGGGGCGGCTTTCTTT; cdr3_aa: CASSYPETGAAFF
v_call: TRBV5-1; j_call: TRBJ2-7; clone_size: NA; d_call: TRBD1; cdr3_nt: TGCGCCAGCAGCTTGGGGGACAGGGAAGAGGACGAGCAGTACTTC; cdr3_aa: CASSLGDREEDEQYF
v_call: TRBV11-3; j_call: TRBJ1-1; clone_size: NA; d_call: NA; cdr3_nt: TGTGCCAGCAGCTTAGCGGGTGCCACTGAAGCTTTCTTT; cdr3_aa: CASSLAGATEAFF
v_call: TRBV6-2/TRBV6-3; j_call: TRBJ2-7; clone_size: NA; d_call: NA; cdr3_nt: TGTGCCAGCAGTTACCTGGGGTGGGGCAGCACCCCCTCCGAGCAGTACTTC; cdr3_aa: CASSYLGWGSTPSEQYF
v_call: TRBV10-3; j_call: TRBJ2-7; clone_size: NA; d_call: TRBD2; cdr3_nt: TGTGCCATCAGTCTAGGACTAGACTTCGAGCAGTACTTC; cdr3_aa: CAISLGLDFEQYF
v_call: TRBV6-2/TRBV6-3; j_call: TRBJ2-3; clone_size: NA; d_call: TRBD2; cdr3_nt: TGTGCCAGCAGTTACTCGGGGACTAGCGCTTGGGTGAGAGATACGCAGTATTTT; cdr3_aa: CASSYSGTSAWVRDTQYF
v_call: TRBV6-5; j_call: TRBJ1-4; clone_size: once; d_call: NA; cdr3_nt: TGTGCCAGCAGCCGCGGGTCCGAAAAACTGTTTTTT; cdr3_aa: CASSRGSEKLFF
v_call: TRBV19; j_call: TRBJ1-1; clone_size: NA; d_call: TRBD1; cdr3_nt: TGTGCCAGTAGTATACAGGGGGCGTTCGGAGCTTTCTTT; cdr3_aa: CASSIQGAFGAFF
v_call: TRBV6-5; j_call: TRBJ1-2; clone_size: few; d_call: NA; cdr3_nt: TGTGCCAGCAGTTACTCGCGGGGCCAATCAAGGGATGGCTACACCTTC; cdr3_aa: CASSYSRGQSRDGYTF
v_call: TRBV15; j_call: TRBJ1-2; clone_size: NA; d_call: NA; cdr3_nt: TGTGCCACCAGCAGCTCATCAGGGTCTGTAGGCTACACCTTC; cdr3_aa: CATSSSSGSVGYTF
v_call: TRBV18; j_call: TRBJ2-4; clone_size: NA; d_call: NA; cdr3_nt: TGTGCCAGCTCACCCCCGGGGGAGCTAGCCAAAAACATTCAGTACTTC; cdr3_aa: CASSPPGELAKNIQYF
v_call: TRBV5-6; j_call: TRBJ1-2; clone_size: NA; d_call: NA; cdr3_nt: TGTGCCAGCAGCTCCACCCGGGGGGGCTATGGCTACACCTTC; cdr3_aa: CASSSTRGGYGYTF
v_call: TRBV2; j_call: TRBJ2-1; clone_size: few; d_call: TRBD2; cdr3_nt: TGTGCCAGCAGTAAAACTAGCGGGGGCTACAATGAGCAGTTCTTC; cdr3_aa: CASSKTSGGYNEQFF
v_call: TRBV7-4; j_call: TRBJ2-1; clone_size: NA; d_call: TRBD2; cdr3_nt: TGTGCCAGCAGCCCACCGTCGACTAGCGGGAGGGTCTGTGATGAGCAGTTCTTC; cdr3_aa: CASSPPSTSGRVCDEQFF
v_call: TRBV18; j_call: TRBJ1-3; clone_size: once; d_call: NA; cdr3_nt: TGTGCCAGCTCAGACTCGCGGGGAAACACCATATATTTT; cdr3_aa: CASSDSRGNTIYF
v_call: TRBV7-2; j_call: TRBJ2-7; clone_size: few; d_call: TRBD2; cdr3_nt: TGTGCCAGCAGCCCTAGCGGGAGTCGAGCCCAGGAGCAGTACTTC; cdr3_aa: CASSPSGSRAQEQYF
v_call: TRBV12-3/TRBV12-4; j_call: TRBJ2-1; clone_size: NA; d_call: NA; cdr3_nt: TGTGCCTCGGGCTCCTACAATGAGCAGTTCTTC; cdr3_aa: CASGSYNEQFF
v_call: TRBV20-1; j_call: TRBJ1-2; clone_size: NA; d_call: NA; cdr3_nt: TGCAGTGCTAGTGAGACAGGAAGCTATGGCTACACCTTC; cdr3_aa: CSASETGSYGYTF
v_call: TRBV4-1; j_call: TRBJ1-2; clone_size: NA; d_call: TRBD1; cdr3_nt: TGCGCCAGCAGCCTCTCAGCCGGGACAGAATCTTCCTATGGCTACACCTTC; cdr3_aa: CASSLSAGTESSYGYTF
v_call: TRBV7-2; j_call: TRBJ1-6; clone_size: NA; d_call: NA; cdr3_nt: TGTGCCAGCAGCTTCAGTAGAATTGGAGACTCCTATAATTCACCCCTCCACTTT; cdr3_aa: CASSFSRIGDSYNSPLHF
v_call: TRBV2; j_call: TRBJ2-3; clone_size: once; d_call: TRBD2; cdr3_nt: TGTGCCAGCAGTCCAGGACGGGGGGTGGATACGCAGTATTTT; cdr3_aa: CASSPGRGVDTQYF
v_call: TRBV25-1; j_call: TRBJ1-1; clone_size: NA; d_call: NA; cdr3_nt: TGTGCCAGCAGTAGTGTCTGGGCCGTTCATACACTGGACACTGAAGCTTTCTTT; cdr3_aa: CASSSVWAVHTLDTEAFF
v_call: TRBV7-9; j_call: TRBJ2-7; clone_size: NA; d_call: TRBD1; cdr3_nt: TGTGCCAGCAAAGGGACAGGGGACTACGAGCAGTACTTC; cdr3_aa: CASKGTGDYEQYF
v_call: TRBV7-8; j_call: TRBJ2-7; clone_size: NA; d_call: NA; cdr3_nt: TGTGCCAGCAGCTTAGTTCCGTGGGCAGGGACTGGCTACGAGCAGTACTTC; cdr3_aa: CASSLVPWAGTGYEQYF
v_call: TRBV18; j_call: TRBJ1-1; clone_size: NA; d_call: TRBD1; cdr3_nt: TGTGCCAGCTCACCATGGCAGGGGGTCACTGAAGCTTTCTTT; cdr3_aa: CASSPWQGVTEAFF
v_call: TRBV9; j_call: TRBJ2-5; clone_size: once; d_call: NA; cdr3_nt: TGTGCCAGCAGCGTTACAGGCCAGGAGACCCAGTACTTC; cdr3_aa: CASSVTGQETQYF
v_call: TRBV10-2; j_call: TRBJ1-5; clone_size: NA; d_call: TRBD1; cdr3_nt: TGCGCCAGCAGTGATGCCGGGACAGGTAGCAATCAGCCCCAGCATTTT; cdr3_aa: CASSDAGTGSNQPQHF
v_call: TRBV2; j_call: TRBJ1-2; clone_size: NA; d_call: NA; cdr3_nt: TGTGCCAGTAGAGAGGGCCTCTATGGCTACACCTTC; cdr3_aa: CASREGLYGYTF